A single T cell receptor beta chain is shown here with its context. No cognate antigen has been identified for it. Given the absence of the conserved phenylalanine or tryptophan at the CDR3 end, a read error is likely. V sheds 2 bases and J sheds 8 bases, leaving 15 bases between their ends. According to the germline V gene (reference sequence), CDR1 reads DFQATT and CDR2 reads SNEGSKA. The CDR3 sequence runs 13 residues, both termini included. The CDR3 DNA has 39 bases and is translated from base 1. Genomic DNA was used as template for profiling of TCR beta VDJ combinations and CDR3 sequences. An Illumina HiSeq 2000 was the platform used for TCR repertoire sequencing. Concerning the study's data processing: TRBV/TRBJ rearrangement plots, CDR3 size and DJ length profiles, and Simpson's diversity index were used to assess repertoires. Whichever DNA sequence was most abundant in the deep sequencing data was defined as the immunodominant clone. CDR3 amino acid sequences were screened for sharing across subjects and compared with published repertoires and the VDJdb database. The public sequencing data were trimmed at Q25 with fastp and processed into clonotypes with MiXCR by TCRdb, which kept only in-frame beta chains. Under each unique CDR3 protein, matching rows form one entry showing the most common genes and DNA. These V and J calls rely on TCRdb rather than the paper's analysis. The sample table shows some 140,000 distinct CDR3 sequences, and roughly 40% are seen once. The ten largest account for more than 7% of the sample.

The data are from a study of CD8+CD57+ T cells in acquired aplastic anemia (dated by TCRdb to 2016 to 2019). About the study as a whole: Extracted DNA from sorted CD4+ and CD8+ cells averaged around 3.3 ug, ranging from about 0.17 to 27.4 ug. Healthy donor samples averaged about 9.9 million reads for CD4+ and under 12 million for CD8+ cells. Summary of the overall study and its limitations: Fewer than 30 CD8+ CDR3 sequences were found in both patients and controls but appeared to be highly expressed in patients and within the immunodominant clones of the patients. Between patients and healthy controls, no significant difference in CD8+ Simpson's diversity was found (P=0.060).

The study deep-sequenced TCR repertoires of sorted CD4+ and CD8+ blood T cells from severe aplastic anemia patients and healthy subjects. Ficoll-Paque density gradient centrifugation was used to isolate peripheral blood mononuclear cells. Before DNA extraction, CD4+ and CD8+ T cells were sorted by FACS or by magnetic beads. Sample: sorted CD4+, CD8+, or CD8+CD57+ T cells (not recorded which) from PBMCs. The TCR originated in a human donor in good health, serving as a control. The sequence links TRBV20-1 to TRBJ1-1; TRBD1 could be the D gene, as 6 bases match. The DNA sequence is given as TGCAGTGCTAGAAGAACAGGGCCGATCGAAGCTTTCCTT. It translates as CSARRTGPIEAFL.